This is a list of T cell receptor beta chains from one sample in a study of T cells in localized non-small cell lung cancer. TCRdb's copy holds only in-frame clones and misses some; the assay was immunoSEQ multiplex PCR. The sample has approximately 150,000 clones; 80% to 90% are singletons. The starting material was peripheral blood, obtained before any cancer treatment. These receptor sequences come from an older female donor with stage I lung adenocarcinoma. Each CDR3 is given with its conserved first and last residue. The D gene is left open where the match is weak. Clone size is not always given. Where it is, it says once, few, many or a class for expanded clones.

clone_size,cdr3_length,d_call,j_call,v_call,cdr3_nt,cdr3_aa
.,13,.,TRBJ1-5,TRBV19,TGTGCCAGTACCCGGACTCCCGTTCAGCCCCAGCATTTT,CASTRTPVQPQHF
.,15,.,TRBJ2-3,TRBV7-9,TGTGCCAGCAGCTTACGGCAGGGAAGCACAGATACGCAGTATTTT,CASSLRQGSTDTQYF
.,14,.,TRBJ2-1,TRBV7-3,TGTGCCAGCAGCTTAGGTGAGGCGTACAATGAGCAGTTCTTC,CASSLGEAYNEQFF
.,11,.,TRBJ2-7,TRBV28,TGTGCCAGTACTCAACTGTACGAGCAGTACTTC,CASTQLYEQYF
few,15,TRBD2,TRBJ2-5,TRBV18,TGTGCCAGCTCACCACTAGCGGGAGTAGTCGAGACCCAGTACTTC,CASSPLAGVVETQYF
.,14,TRBD1,TRBJ1-2,TRBV19,TGTGCCAGTAGTACGGGACAGGGGGCGCTTGGCTACACCTTC,CASSTGQGALGYTF
.,15,TRBD2,TRBJ2-5,TRBV14,TGTGCCAGCAGCGAGGGACTAGCGGTACAAGAGACCCAGTACTTC,CASSEGLAVQETQYF
.,14,.,TRBJ1-2,TRBV5-1,TGCGCCAGCAGCTCGGGTCTACAGACGGATGGCTACACCTTC,CASSSGLQTDGYTF
.,12,.,TRBJ2-7,TRBV10-3,TGTGCCACCCGGGACTCCTCCTACGAGCAGTACTTC,CATRDSSYEQYF
.,13,.,TRBJ2-7,TRBV7-6,TGTGCCAGCAGCTCCTACAGGTCCTACGAGCAGTACTTC,CASSSYRSYEQYF
.,11,.,TRBJ2-1,TRBV28,TGTGCCAGCAGTTCGGGTACTGAGCAGTTCTTC,CASSSGTEQFF
few,12,TRBD1,TRBJ1-2,TRBV6-5,TGTGCCAGCAGGGGGACAGAGAATGGCTACACCTTC,CASRGTENGYTF
once,14,.,TRBJ2-3,TRBV10-1,TGCGCCAGCAGTGAGTCGGCGAAGATTGGGGGGCAGTATTTT,CASSESAKIGGQYF
.,16,.,TRBJ1-2,TRBV5-1,TGCGCCAGCAGCAAGGAGGTCCCTCAGGGGTCCTATGGCTACACCTTC,CASSKEVPQGSYGYTF
.,14,.,TRBJ1-5,TRBV10-3,TGTGCCATCAGTGATGGGAAGGGCGGTCAGCCCCAGCATTTT,CAISDGKGGQPQHF
.,14,TRBD1,TRBJ2-7,TRBV5-1,TGCGCCAGCAGCTTGGCCGCGACAGGGACCGAGCAGTACTTC,CASSLAATGTEQYF
.,18,TRBD2,TRBJ2-7,TRBV14,TGTGCCAGCAGCCAGCTAATCGGCCGGGGCCGACTAGCCCACGAGCAGTACTTC,CASSQLIGRGRLAHEQYF
.,14,TRBD1,TRBJ2-1,TRBV19,TGTGCCAGTAGTACCGGGACAGGGTGGAATGAGCAGTTCTTC,CASSTGTGWNEQFF
.,12,.,TRBJ2-5,TRBV10-2,TGCGCCAGCAGTGAAAACCAAGAGACCCAGTACTTC,CASSENQETQYF
.,19,TRBD2,TRBJ2-1,TRBV5-1,TGCGCCAGCAGCTTAGGCGGGAGGGCCTATAGAAAATCCTACAATGAGCAGTTCTTC,CASSLGGRAYRKSYNEQFF
.,14,.,TRBJ2-2,TRBV5-1,TGCGCCAGCAGCTTGAGAACGAACACCGGGGAGCTGTTTTTT,CASSLRTNTGELFF
.,14,TRBD2,TRBJ2-3,TRBV19,TGTGCCAGTAGTACTAGCGGGATGACAGATACGCAGTATTTT,CASSTSGMTDTQYF
.,15,TRBD1,TRBJ2-3,TRBV5-1,TGCGCCAGCAGCTCCGGGACAGGGGATTCAGATACGCAGTATTTT,CASSSGTGDSDTQYF
.,16,.,TRBJ2-2,TRBV11-2,TGTGCCAGCAGCTTAAGGGCTAGCAGTAACACCGGGGAGCTGTTTTTT,CASSLRASSNTGELFF
.,18,.,TRBJ2-2,TRBV6-1,TGTGCCAGCAGTGAACGGTACGTGGGAAGGATTAACACCGGGGAGCTGTTTTTT,CASSERYVGRINTGELFF
.,18,.,TRBJ2-6,TRBV28,TGTGCCAGCAGTTTGAACCGGGGCCGATTCTCTGGGGCCAACGTCCTGACTTTC,CASSLNRGRFSGANVLTF
.,15,TRBD2,TRBJ2-4,TRBV5-1,TGCGCCAGCAGGGTAATAGCGGGAGATGTGAACATTCAGTACTTC,CASRVIAGDVNIQYF
.,16,.,TRBJ2-6,TRBV5-1,TGCGCCAGCAGATATTCAGGGGTAGCCGGGGCCAACGTCCTGACTTTC,CASRYSGVAGANVLTF
.,16,TRBD2,TRBJ2-3,TRBV6-5,TGTGCCAGCGGTTTAGACAGCGGGAGGGACGCAGATACGCAGTATTTT,CASGLDSGRDADTQYF
few,14,.,TRBJ1-2,TRBV9,TGTGCCAGCAGCGTAGAATGGACAGATGGGGGCTACACCTTC,CASSVEWTDGGYTF
.,15,.,TRBJ2-1,TRBV19,TGTGCCAGTAGTATCTCTGGTTTAGGTAATCATGAGCAGTTCTTC,CASSISGLGNHEQFF
.,14,TRBD1,TRBJ2-7,TRBV9,TGTGCCAGCAGCGTATCCGGGACAGCGGACGAGCAGTACTTC,CASSVSGTADEQYF
.,14,.,TRBJ1-4,TRBV27,TGTGCCAGCAGTTCCCGAATAAGTAATGAAAAACTGTTTTTT,CASSSRISNEKLFF
.,14,.,TRBJ2-1,TRBV27,TGTGCCAGCATCGGTAGCGGACGTTACAATGAGCAGTTCTTC,CASIGSGRYNEQFF
.,16,TRBD2,TRBJ2-7,TRBV27,TGTGCCAGCAGGGCACCCGGGACTAGCGATGCCTACGAGCAGTACTTC,CASRAPGTSDAYEQYF
.,13,.,TRBJ2-7,TRBV6-1,TGTGCCAGCAGTCGAGACTTGGTCCCCGAGCAGTACTTC,CASSRDLVPEQYF
.,14,TRBD1,TRBJ1-5,TRBV2,TGTGCCACCGACAGGGGAATGGACAATCAGCCCCAGCATTTT,CATDRGMDNQPQHF
.,15,.,TRBJ2-7,TRBV2,TGTGCCAGCAGTGAAGGAAGCGGCGGGACCTACGAGCAGTACTTC,CASSEGSGGTYEQYF
.,13,.,TRBJ2-2,TRBV7-9,TGTGCCAGCAGCTTACTGCCGACCGGGGAGCTGTTTTTT,CASSLLPTGELFF
.,16,TRBD1,TRBJ2-2,TRBV5-5,TGTGCCAGCAGCTTGATGGGACAGGGGAACACCGGGGAGCTGTTTTTT,CASSLMGQGNTGELFF